The 14 T cell receptor beta chains below were found in one sample sequenced in a study of T cells in narcolepsy. No antigens are known for them. TCRdb's copy holds only in-frame clones and misses some; the assay was immunoSEQ multiplex PCR. The table has 2,500 or so clones, approximately 24% seen once. Material for sequencing was cultured CD4+ T cells from cerebrospinal fluid. Source of these receptors: a human donor with narcolepsy.

As regards this clone: A much larger clone lies a single base off, so this may be a read error. The gene calls are TRBV29-1 and TRBJ2-3, with D maybe TRBD1 (6 bases). This CDR3 comprises 15 residues. Per the germline V gene, CDR1 is SQVTM and CDR2 is ANQGSEA. Written as DNA, the CDR3 is TGCGGCGTACAGAAGACAGGTATGAGCACAGATACGCAGTATTTT. Amino acids: CGVQKTGMSTDTQYF.

V is TRBV5-5 and J is TRBJ2-1, with D tentatively TRBD2 (5 bases). Germline CDR1 reads SGHKS; CDR2 reads YYEKEE (reference sequence). V lost 0 bases and J lost 4, with 8 bases in between. The length of the CDR3 is 14 residues. The CDR3 loop is CASSLGESYNEQFF. CDR3 DNA: TGTGCCAGCAGCTTGGGGGAGTCGTACAATGAGCAGTTCTTC.

This clone was seen a handful of times. V usage is TRBV9 and J usage is TRBJ1-2; D is unclear. The V gene lost 4 bases and the J gene lost 3 bases, with 13 bases spanning the gap. The CDR3 extends over 14 amino acids. Per the germline V gene, CDR1 is SGDLS and CDR2 is YYNGEE. CDR3 region: CASSPGRWDYGYTF. In DNA, the CDR3 is TGTGCCAGCAGCCCCGGCCGGTGGGACTATGGCTACACCTTC.

The chain combines TRBV7-9 with TRBJ2-7; D is perhaps TRBD1 or TRBD2 (5 bases each). Germline V CDR1 and CDR2: SEHNR, FQNEAQ (reference sequence). The CDR3 length is 15 residues. Trimming took 5 bases from V and 0 from J, leaving 14 bases between them. The CDR3 region is CASSAHVGGSYEQYF. CDR3 nucleotide sequence: TGTGCCAGCAGCGCCCACGTTGGGGGCTCCTACGAGCAGTACTTC.

The rearrangement joins TRBV5-1 to TRBJ2-7; D could derive from TRBD1 or TRBD2 (6 bases each). The CDR3 length is 18 residues. From germline, CDR1 is SGHRS and CDR2 YFSETQ. The germline V and J ends were trimmed by 4 bases and 2 bases, with 25 bases remaining between them. CDR3 in DNA: TGCGCCAGCAGCCTGGGACCCTACGCGCGGGACACCCCCTACGAGCAGTACTTC. Protein: CASSLGPYARDTPYEQYF.

The V and J genes are TRBV7-2 and TRBJ1-3; D is perhaps TRBD1 (6 bases). The CDR3 contains 16 residues. The germline gives CDR1 SGHTA, CDR2 FQGNSA. V lost 2 bases to trimming and J lost 6 bases, with 17 bases between them. The DNA for the CDR3 is TGTGCCAGCAGCTTAATAGGGGCAGGGGCCAAAAACACCATATATTTT. Translated: CASSLIGAGAKNTIYF.

By its share, this clone is large. The V and J genes are TRBV6-1 and TRBJ1-4; no clear D. The ends were cut back, 0 bases at V and 0 bases at J, with 5 bases in the middle. CDR1 and CDR2 from the germline V gene are MNHNS and SASEGT. CDR3 length: 15 amino acids. DNA for the CDR3: TGTGCCAGCAGTGAAGCAGGAGCAACTAATGAAAAACTGTTTTTT. Its protein is CASSEAGATNEKLFF.

This clone was seen only a few times. This chain links TRBV7-2 with TRBJ2-1; TRBD2 matches at 9 bases. Trimming at V came to 10 bases and at J to 5 bases, leaving 15 bases not matched to a gene. CDR3 length equals 16 residues. The germline V gene has CDR1 SGHTA and CDR2 FQGNSA. The CDR3 sequence is CAIASTPREGHNEQFF. In nucleotides, the CDR3 is TGTGCCATCGCCTCAACCCCGCGGGAGGGACACAATGAGCAGTTCTTC. The complete variable domain, with remaining parts taken from reference TRBV7-2 and TRBJ2-1, reads GAGVSQSPSNKVTEKGKDVELRCDPISGHTALYWYRQSLGQGLEFLIYFQGNSAPDKSGLPSDRFSAERTGGSVSTLTIQRTQQEDSAVYLCAIASTPREGHNEQFFGPGTRLTVL.

This clone was detected only a few times. With a much larger clone just one base away, this may be a read error. This same CDR3 is encoded by further DNA sequences in the sample. J is TRBJ1-1 and V is TRBV5-1, with 8 positions matching TRBD1. V dropped 4 bases and J dropped 4; count of bases not matched to a gene: 15. CDR1 is SGHRS, CDR2 YFSETQ, per germline. The CDR3 has 17 amino acids. This chain's CDR3 is CASSGGQGAVSATEAFF. In DNA, the CDR3 is TGCGCCAGCAGCGGGGGTCAGGGGGCTGTCTCGGCCACTGAAGCTTTCTTT. The entire variable domain, with the rest obtained from reference TRBV5-1 and TRBJ1-1, is as follows: KAGVTQTPRYLIKTRGQQVTLSCSPISGHRSVSWYQQTPGQGLQFLFEYFSETQRNKGNFPGRFSGRQFSNSRSEMNVSTLELGDSALYLCASSGGQGAVSATEAFFGQGTRLTVV.

The chain uses TRBV27 and TRBJ2-6; unclear D gene. Germline V gives CDR1 MNHEY, CDR2 SMNVEV (reference sequence). CDR3 length: 14 residues. The V end lost 4 bases, the J end lost 6 bases, and 10 bases lay between the germline ends. The CDR3 region has the DNA TGTGCCAGCAGTTACTCGAGAGAGGCCAACGTCCTGACTTTC. This translates into CASSYSREANVLTF. The full variable domain, its missing parts supplied by reference TRBV27 and TRBJ2-6, is EAQVTQNPRYLITVTGKKLTVTCSQNMNHEYMSWYRQDPGLGLRQIYYSMNVEVTDKGDVPEGYKVSRKEKRNFPLILESPSPNQTSLYFCASSYSREANVLTFGAGSRLTVL.

Only a few counts were recorded for this clone. The junction departs from the called germline gene at one end, perhaps through a read error. The chain employs TRBV5-4 and TRBJ2-2; TRBD1 aligns across 8 bases. This CDR3 spans 16 amino acids. Germline V gene sequence: CDR1 SGHNT, CDR2 YYREEE (reference sequence). The CDR3 reads CASSPRAGGFTGELFF. CDR3 nucleotides: TGCGCCAGCAGCCCTCGGGCAGGGGGCTTTACCGGGGAGCTGTTTTTT.

This clone has just a few counts. The rearrangement joins TRBV7-3 to TRBJ2-3; D possibly uses TRBD1 or TRBD2 (7 bases each). CDR1 is SGHTA, CDR2 FQGTGA, per germline. The CDR3 has 14 residues. V shed 5 bases and J shed 3 bases, with 12 bases lying between them. The CDR3 DNA reads TGTGCCAGCAGCGTCCAGGGGGGGACAGATACGCAGTATTTT. It codes for CASSVQGGTDTQYF.

This clone was detected only a few times. A far more abundant clone sits one base away, making this likely a read error. This CDR3 is also generated by other DNA sequences in the sample. The chain links TRBV9 to TRBJ1-4, with D possibly TRBD1 on 5 matching bases. There are 15 residues in the CDR3. Germline V gene data show CDR1 as SGDLS and CDR2 as YYNGEE. CDR3 region: CASSARGVRGEKLFF. As DNA, the CDR3 is TGCGCCAGCAGCGCACGGGGGGTCCGGGGTGAAAAACTGTTTTTT.

This clone occurred once. The chain has TRBV7-9 and TRBJ1-3, with D perhaps TRBD1 (6 bases). This CDR3 contains 17 residues. Trimming pared 5 bases from V and 4 bases from J, leaving 21 bases between. CDR1 and CDR2 (germline): SEHNR, FQNEAQ (reference sequence). DNA of the CDR3: TGTGCCAGCAGCCAAGATCAATTGGGGGCCGAAGGAAACACCATATATTTT. It is translated as CASSQDQLGAEGNTIYF.